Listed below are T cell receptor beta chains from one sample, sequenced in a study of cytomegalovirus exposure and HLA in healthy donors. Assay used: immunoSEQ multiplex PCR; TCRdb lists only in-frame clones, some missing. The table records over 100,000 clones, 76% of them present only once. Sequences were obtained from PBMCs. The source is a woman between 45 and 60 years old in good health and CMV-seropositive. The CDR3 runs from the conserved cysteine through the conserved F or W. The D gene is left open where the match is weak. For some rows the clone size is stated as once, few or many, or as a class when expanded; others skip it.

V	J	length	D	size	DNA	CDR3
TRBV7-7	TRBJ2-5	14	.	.	TGTGCCAGCAGAGTTGACAGCGCCCAAGAGACCCAGTACTTC	CASRVDSAQETQYF
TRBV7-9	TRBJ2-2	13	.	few	TGTGCCAGCAGCTTAACCAGGGCCGGGGAGCTGTTTTTT	CASSLTRAGELFF
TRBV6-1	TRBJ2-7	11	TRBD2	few	TGTGCCAGCAACGGGAGGCCGGAGCAGTACTTC	CASNGRPEQYF
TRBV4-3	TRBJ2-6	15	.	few	TGCGCCAGCAGCTCAGGGATTACTGGGGCCAACGTCCTGACTTTC	CASSSGITGANVLTF
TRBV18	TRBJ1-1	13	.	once	TGTGCCAGCTCACCTAGCCGGGACACAAAAGCTTTCTTT	CASSPSRDTKAFF
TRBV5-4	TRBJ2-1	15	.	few	TGTGCCAGCAACCTTGGGGGACAAACGAACAATGAGCAGTTCTTC	CASNLGGQTNNEQFF
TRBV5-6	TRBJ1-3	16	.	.	TGTGCCAGCAGCCGGAGAGGCGGGACCTCTGGAAACACCATATATTTT	CASSRRGGTSGNTIYF
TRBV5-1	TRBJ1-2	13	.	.	TGCGCCAGCAGCTTGGCCCAGGGCTTGGGCTACACCTTC	CASSLAQGLGYTF
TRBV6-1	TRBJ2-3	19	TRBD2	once	TGTGCCAGCAGTGAAAGAGTACTAGCGGGAGGGCAGAGCACAGATACGCAGTATTTT	CASSERVLAGGQSTDTQYF
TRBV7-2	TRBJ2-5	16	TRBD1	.	TGTGCCAGCAGCTCCCGGACTGGGGACAGAGGTGGGACCCAGTACTTC	CASSSRTGDRGGTQYF
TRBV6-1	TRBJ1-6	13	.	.	TGTGCCAGCAGTGTAGGGGGTGGATCACCCCTCCACTTT	CASSVGGGSPLHF
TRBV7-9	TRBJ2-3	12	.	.	TGTTCCAGCAGCTCTCAGGGAGATACGCAGTATTTT	CSSSSQGDTQYF
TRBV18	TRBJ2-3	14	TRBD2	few	TGTGCCAGCTCACCACTAGCGGGAGCAGATACGCAGTATTTT	CASSPLAGADTQYF
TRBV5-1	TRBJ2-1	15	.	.	TGCGCCAGCAGCTCCGACCCAGGGACCTACAATGAGCAGTTCTTC	CASSSDPGTYNEQFF
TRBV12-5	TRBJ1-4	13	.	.	TGTGCTAGTCCGACAGGCAGTAATGAAAAACTGTTTTTT	CASPTGSNEKLFF
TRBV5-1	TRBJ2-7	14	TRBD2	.	TGCGCCAGCAGAGCTAGCGGGACCTCCTACGAGCAGTACTTC	CASRASGTSYEQYF
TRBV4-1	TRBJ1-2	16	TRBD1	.	TGCGCCAGCAGCCAAGATCAAGTGGGGACAGGGGACGGCTACACCTTC	CASSQDQVGTGDGYTF
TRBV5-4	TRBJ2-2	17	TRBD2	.	TGTGCCAGCAGCTTGGGGGGACTAGCGGGTACCACCGGGGAGCTGTTTTTT	CASSLGGLAGTTGELFF
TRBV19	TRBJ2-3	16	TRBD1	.	TGTGCCAGTAGTGGGGGACAGGGTTTTTTGACAGATACGCAGTATTTT	CASSGGQGFLTDTQYF
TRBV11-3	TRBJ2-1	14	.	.	TGTGCCAGCAGCACCCGGGACTCGGGGGATGAGCAGTTCTTC	CASSTRDSGDEQFF
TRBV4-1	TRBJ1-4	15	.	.	TGCGCCAGCAGCCAAGAAGGGGCCCATAATGAAAAACTGTTTTTT	CASSQEGAHNEKLFF
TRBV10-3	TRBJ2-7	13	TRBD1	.	TGTGCCACTGCATCTGACAGGGATAACGAGCAGTACTTC	CATASDRDNEQYF
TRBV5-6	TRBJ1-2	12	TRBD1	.	TGTGCCAGCAGCCTTGGGACAGATGGCTACACCTTC	CASSLGTDGYTF
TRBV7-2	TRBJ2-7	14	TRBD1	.	TGTGCCAGCAGCTTAGACAGGGGGCGGTACGAGCAGTACTTC	CASSLDRGRYEQYF
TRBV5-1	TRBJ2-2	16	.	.	TGCGCCAGCAGCTTGGTGTCTAGCGCGAACACCGGGGAGCTGTTTTTT	CASSLVSSANTGELFF
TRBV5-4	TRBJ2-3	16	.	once	TGTGCCAGCAGCCCGACCGGCGGTTATAGCACAGATACGCAGTATTTT	CASSPTGGYSTDTQYF
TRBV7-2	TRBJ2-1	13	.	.	TGTGCCAGCAGCTTAGCTAGAGACAATGAGCAGTTCTTC	CASSLARDNEQFF
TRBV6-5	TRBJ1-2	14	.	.	TGTGCCAGCAGTACTCGAAGGGGCGACTATGGCTACACCTTC	CASSTRRGDYGYTF
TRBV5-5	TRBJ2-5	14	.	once	TGTGCCAGCAGTCTATCTCAGGGGCAAGAGACCCAGTACTTC	CASSLSQGQETQYF
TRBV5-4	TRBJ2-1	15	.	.	TGTGCCAGCAGCGGGGGGGCGGTTTCAAACAATGAGCAGTTCTTC	CASSGGAVSNNEQFF
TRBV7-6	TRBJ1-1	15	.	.	TGTGCCAGCAGCTTAGAGGAGGGGCCTTATGGTGAAGCTTTCTTT	CASSLEEGPYGEAFF
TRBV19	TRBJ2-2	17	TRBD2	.	TGTGCCAGTAGTATAGGCGAGGCGGGAGGGCGGACCGGGGAGCTGTTTTTT	CASSIGEAGGRTGELFF
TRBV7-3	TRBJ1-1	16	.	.	TGTGCCAGCAGCTCCCACCCGAGAGAGATGAACACTGAAGCTTTCTTT	CASSSHPREMNTEAFF
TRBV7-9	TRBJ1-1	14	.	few	TGTGCCAGCAGCTTTAGGGGTTCCCACACTGAAGCTTTCTTT	CASSFRGSHTEAFF
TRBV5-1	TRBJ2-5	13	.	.	TGCGCCAGCAAATCGGGCAGGGGAGAGACCCAGTACTTC	CASKSGRGETQYF